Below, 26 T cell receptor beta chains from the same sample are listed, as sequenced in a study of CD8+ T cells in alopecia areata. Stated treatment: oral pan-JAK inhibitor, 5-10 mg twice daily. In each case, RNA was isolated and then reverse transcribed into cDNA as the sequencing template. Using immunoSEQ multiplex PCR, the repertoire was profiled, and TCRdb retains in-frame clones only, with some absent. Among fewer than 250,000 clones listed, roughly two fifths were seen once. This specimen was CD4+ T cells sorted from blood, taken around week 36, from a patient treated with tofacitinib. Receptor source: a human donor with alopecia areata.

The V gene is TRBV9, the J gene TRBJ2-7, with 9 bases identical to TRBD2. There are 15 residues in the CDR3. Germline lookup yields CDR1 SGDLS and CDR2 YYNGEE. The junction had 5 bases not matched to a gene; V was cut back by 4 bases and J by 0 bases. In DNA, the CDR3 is TGTGCCAGCAGCCCCCTAGCGGGACCCTCCTACGAGCAGTACTTC. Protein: CASSPLAGPSYEQYF.

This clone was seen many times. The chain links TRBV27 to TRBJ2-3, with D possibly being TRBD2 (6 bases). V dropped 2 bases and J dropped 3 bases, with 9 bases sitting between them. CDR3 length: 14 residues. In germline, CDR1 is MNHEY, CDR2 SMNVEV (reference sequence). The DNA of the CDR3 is TGTGCCAGCAGTTTAGGGGGAGGAACAGATACGCAGTATTTT. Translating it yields CASSLGGGTDTQYF.

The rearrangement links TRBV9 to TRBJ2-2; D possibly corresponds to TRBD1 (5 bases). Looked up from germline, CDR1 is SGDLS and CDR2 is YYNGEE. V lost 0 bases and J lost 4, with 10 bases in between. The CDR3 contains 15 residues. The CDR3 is CASSVGQGSTGELFF. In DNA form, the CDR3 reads TGTGCCAGCAGCGTAGGGCAGGGAAGCACCGGGGAGCTGTTTTTT.

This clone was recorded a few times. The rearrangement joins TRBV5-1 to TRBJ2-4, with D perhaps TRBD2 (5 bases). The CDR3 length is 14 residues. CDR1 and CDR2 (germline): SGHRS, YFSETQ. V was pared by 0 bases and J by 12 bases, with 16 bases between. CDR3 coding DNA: TGCGCCAGCAGCTTGGCCGAGGGCCGAAGATCTCAGTACTTC. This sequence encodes CASSLAEGRRSQYF.

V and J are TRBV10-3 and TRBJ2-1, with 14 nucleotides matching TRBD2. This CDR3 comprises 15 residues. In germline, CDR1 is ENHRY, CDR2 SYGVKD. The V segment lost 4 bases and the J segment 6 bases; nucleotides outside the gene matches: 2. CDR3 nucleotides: TGTGCCATCAGTGGGGGGACTAGCGGGAGCAATGAGCAGTTCTTC. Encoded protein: CAISGGTSGSNEQFF.

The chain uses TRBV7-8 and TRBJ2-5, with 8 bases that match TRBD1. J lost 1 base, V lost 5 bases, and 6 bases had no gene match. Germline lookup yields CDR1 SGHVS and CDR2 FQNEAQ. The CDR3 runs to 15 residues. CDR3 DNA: TGTGCCAGCAGCCCCCAGGGGGCGGTCCAAGAGACCCAGTACTTC. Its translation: CASSPQGAVQETQYF.

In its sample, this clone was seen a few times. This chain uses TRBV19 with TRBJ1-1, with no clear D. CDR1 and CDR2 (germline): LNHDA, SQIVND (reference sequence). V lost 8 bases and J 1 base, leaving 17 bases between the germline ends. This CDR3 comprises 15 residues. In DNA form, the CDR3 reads TGTGCCAGTTTGGACGGTGGGTTAGGGAACACTGAAGCTTTCTTT. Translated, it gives CASLDGGLGNTEAFF.

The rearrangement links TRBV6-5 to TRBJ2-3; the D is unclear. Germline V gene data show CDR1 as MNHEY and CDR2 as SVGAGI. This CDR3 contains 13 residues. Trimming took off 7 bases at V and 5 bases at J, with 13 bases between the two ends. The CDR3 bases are TGTGCCAGCACCCGGCCCGGGCTAGATACGCAGTATTTT. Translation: CASTRPGLDTQYF.

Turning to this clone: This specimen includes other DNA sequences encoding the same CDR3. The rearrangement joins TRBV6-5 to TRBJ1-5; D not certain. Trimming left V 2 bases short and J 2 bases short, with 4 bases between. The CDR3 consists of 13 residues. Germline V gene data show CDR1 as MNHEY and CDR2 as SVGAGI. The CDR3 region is CASSYDGNQPQHF. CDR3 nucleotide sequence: TGTGCCAGCAGTTACGACGGCAATCAGCCCCAGCATTTT.

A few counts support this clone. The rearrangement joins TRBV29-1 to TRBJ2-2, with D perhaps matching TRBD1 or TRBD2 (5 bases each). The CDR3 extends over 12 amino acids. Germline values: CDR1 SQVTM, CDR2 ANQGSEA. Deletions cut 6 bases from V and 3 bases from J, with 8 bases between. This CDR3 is CSVGRHTGELFF. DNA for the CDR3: TGCAGCGTGGGACGACACACCGGGGAGCTGTTTTTT.

The CDR3 DNA reads as TGTGCCAGCAGCCAAGGTGGGTCCAGGGGTGGATACGAGCAGTACTTC. Translating gives CASSQGGSRGGYEQYF. V is TRBV11-2 and J is TRBJ2-7, with a tentative D call TRBD1 (6 bases). V lost 5 bases, J lost 4 bases, and 21 bases lay in between. Per the germline V gene, CDR1 is SGHAT and CDR2 is FQNNGV. The CDR3 runs 16 residues.

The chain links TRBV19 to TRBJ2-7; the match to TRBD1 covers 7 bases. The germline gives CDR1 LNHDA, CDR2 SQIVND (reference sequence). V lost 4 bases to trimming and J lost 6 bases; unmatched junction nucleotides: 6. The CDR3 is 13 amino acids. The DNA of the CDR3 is TGTGCCAGTAGTACCGACAGGGTCGGCGAGCAGTACTTC. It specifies CASSTDRVGEQYF. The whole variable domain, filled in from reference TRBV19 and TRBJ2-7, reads DGGITQSPKYLFRKEGQNVTLSCEQNLNHDAMYWYRQDPGQGLRLIYYSQIVNDFQKGDIAEGYSVSREKKESFPLTVTSAQKNPTAFYLCASSTDRVGEQYFGPGTRLTVT.

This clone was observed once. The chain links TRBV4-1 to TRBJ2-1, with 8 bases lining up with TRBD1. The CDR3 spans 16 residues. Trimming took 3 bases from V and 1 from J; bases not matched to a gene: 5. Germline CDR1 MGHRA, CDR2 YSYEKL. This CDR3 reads CASSHLGQGSYNEQFF. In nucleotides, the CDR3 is TGCGCCAGCAGCCACCTTGGACAGGGTTCCTACAATGAGCAGTTCTTC.

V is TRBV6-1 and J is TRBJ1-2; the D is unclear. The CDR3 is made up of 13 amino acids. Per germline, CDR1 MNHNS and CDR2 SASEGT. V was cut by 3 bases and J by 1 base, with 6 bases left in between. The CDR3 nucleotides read TGTGCCAGCAGTGACAGGTTTAACTATGGCTACACCTTC. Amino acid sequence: CASSDRFNYGYTF.

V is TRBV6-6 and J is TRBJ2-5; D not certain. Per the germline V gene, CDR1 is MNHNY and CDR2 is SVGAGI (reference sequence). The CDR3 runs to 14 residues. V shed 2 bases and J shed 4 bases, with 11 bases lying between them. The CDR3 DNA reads TGTGCCAGCAGTTACACCTCCTATCCAGAGACCCAGTACTTC. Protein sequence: CASSYTSYPETQYF.

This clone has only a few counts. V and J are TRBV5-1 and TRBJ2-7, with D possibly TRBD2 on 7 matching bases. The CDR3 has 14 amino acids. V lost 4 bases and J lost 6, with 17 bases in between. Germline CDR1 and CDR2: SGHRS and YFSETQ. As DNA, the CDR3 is TGCGCCAGCAGCCCCGTTGGAAGGGGGGGCGAGCAGTACTTC. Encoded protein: CASSPVGRGGEQYF.

The CDR3 protein is CASSPRVAGGFTGELFF. In DNA form, the CDR3 reads TGCGCCAGCAGCCCAAGGGTCGCGGGAGGATTCACCGGGGAGCTGTTTTTT. The chain couples TRBV5-1 to TRBJ2-2, with 8 bases matching TRBD2. Germline CDR1 and CDR2: SGHRS and YFSETQ. Unmatched junction bases numbered 12, after V lost 4 bases and J lost 4 bases. The CDR3 sequence is 17 residues long.

The CDR3 region has the DNA TGTGCCAGCAGCTTGGCCCTGGGTGAGCAGTTCTTC. Its protein is CASSLALGEQFF. V is TRBV5-4 and J is TRBJ2-1, with D hard to call. Germline V gene data show CDR1 as SGHNT and CDR2 as YYREEE (reference sequence). The CDR3 covers 12 residues. Deletions cut 0 bases from V and 9 bases from J, with 7 bases between. Together with reference TRBV5-4 and TRBJ2-1, the CDR3 gives the full variable domain: ETGVTQSPTHLIKTRGQQVTLRCSSQSGHNTVSWYQQALGQGPQFIFQYYREEENGRGNFPPRFSGLQFPNYSSELNVNALELDDSALYLCASSLALGEQFFGPGTRLTVL.

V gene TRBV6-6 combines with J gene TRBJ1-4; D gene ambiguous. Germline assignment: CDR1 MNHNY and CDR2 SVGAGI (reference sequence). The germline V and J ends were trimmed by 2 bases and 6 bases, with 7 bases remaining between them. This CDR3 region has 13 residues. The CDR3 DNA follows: TGTGCCAGCAGTTACGCGTCGGATGAAAAACTGTTTTTT. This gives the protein CASSYASDEKLFF.

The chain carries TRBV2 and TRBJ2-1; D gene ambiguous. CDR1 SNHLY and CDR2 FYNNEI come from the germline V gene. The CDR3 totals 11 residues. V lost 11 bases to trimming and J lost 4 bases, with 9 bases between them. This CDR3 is CAPRAYNEQFF. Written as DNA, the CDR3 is TGTGCCCCTAGAGCATACAATGAGCAGTTCTTC. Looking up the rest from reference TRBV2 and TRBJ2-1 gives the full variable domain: EPEVTQTPSHQVTQMGQEVILRCVPISNHLYFYWYRQILGQKVEFLVSFYNNEISEKSEIFDDQFSVERPDGSNFTLKIRSTKLEDSAMYFCAPRAYNEQFFGPGTRLTVL.

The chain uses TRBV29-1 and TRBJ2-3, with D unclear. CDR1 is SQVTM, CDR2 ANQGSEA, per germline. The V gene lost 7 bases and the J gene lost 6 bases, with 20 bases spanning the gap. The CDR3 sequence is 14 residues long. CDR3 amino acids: CSAGTLDHRDTQYF. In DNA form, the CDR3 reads TGCAGCGCCGGAACCCTCGATCATAGGGATACGCAGTATTTT.

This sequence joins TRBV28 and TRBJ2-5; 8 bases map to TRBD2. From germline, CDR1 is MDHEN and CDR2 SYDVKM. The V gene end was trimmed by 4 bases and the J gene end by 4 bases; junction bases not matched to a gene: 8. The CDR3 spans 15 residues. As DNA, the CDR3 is TGTGCCAGCAGTTCCCCAAGCGGGAGCACAGAGACCCAGTACTTC. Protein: CASSSPSGSTETQYF.

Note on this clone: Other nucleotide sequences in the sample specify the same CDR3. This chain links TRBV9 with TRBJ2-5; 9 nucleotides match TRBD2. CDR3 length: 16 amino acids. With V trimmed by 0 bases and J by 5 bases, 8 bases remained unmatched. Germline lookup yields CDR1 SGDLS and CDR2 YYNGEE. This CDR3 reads CASSVGGGRAGETQYF. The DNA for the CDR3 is TGTGCCAGCAGCGTAGGCGGCGGGAGGGCTGGTGAGACCCAGTACTTC.

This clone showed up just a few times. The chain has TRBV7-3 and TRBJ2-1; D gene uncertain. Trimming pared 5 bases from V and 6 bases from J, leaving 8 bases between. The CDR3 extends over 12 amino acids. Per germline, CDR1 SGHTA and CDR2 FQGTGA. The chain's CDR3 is CASSTNINEQFF. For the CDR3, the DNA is TGTGCCAGCAGCACCAACATCAATGAGCAGTTCTTC.

The CDR3, as DNA: TGCGCCAGCAGCTTGGCCTTGTCTAGCGGGAGCACAGATACGCAGTATTTT. Amino acid sequence: CASSLALSSGSTDTQYF. The chain combines TRBV5-1 with TRBJ2-3; TRBD2 agrees at 8 bases. The V gene's germline CDR1 is SGHRS and CDR2 YFSETQ. The V segment lost 0 bases and the J segment 0 bases; nucleotides outside the gene matches: 6. The CDR3 has 17 amino acids.

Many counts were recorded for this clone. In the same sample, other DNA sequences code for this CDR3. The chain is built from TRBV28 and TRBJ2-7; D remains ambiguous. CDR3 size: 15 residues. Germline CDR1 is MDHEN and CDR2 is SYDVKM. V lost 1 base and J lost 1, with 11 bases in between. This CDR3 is CASSLSPRASYEQYF. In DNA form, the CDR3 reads TGTGCCAGCAGTTTATCCCCCCGGGCTTCCTACGAGCAGTACTTC.